The rows below give T cell receptor beta chains drawn from one sample of a study of OX40 agonist ivuxolimab in advanced cancers. TCRdb keeps only in-frame clones here, not all; method: immunoSEQ multiplex PCR. This sample has about 82,000 clones, with about 88% found just once. The sample in question was CD4+ or CD8+ T cells sorted from blood, obtained in a trial of the OX40 agonist ivuxolimab. These receptor sequences come from an adult with an advanced solid tumor such as melanoma, head and neck, liver or kidney cancer. Each CDR3 is given with its conserved first and last residue. The D gene is left open where the match is weak. Clone size appears in some rows only: once, few, many, or a class for an expanded clone.

length,V,D,size,J,DNA,CDR3
12,TRBV18,.,.,TRBJ2-5,TGTGCCAGCTCACGGCAGCAAGAGACCCAGTACTTC,CASSRQQETQYF
15,TRBV11-2,TRBD2,once,TRBJ2-1,TGTGCCAGCAGCTTGGGTAGCGGGGGTTACAATGAGCAGTTCTTC,CASSLGSGGYNEQFF
13,TRBV5-4,.,few,TRBJ1-5,TGTGCCAGCAGCTTGTTTGGCGATCAGCCCCAGCATTTT,CASSLFGDQPQHF
13,TRBV2,.,once,TRBJ1-1,TGTGCCAGCCAGCCTACAACGAACACTGAAGCTTTCTTT,CASQPTTNTEAFF
13,TRBV2,.,.,TRBJ1-1,TGTGCCACCCTAGTCGGGGTGAACACTGAAGCTTTCTTT,CATLVGVNTEAFF
17,TRBV2,TRBD2,.,TRBJ2-3,TGTGCCAGCAAACCGACTAGCGGGGGAACTAGCACAGATACGCAGTATTTT,CASKPTSGGTSTDTQYF
17,TRBV7-9,TRBD2,.,TRBJ2-1,TGTGCCAGCAGCCCACGTCCCGGGACTAGCGGACTCAATGAGCAGTTCTTC,CASSPRPGTSGLNEQFF
18,TRBV4-1,.,once,TRBJ1-6,TGCGCCAGCAGCCAAGAATCGAGGGGTATGGTCTATAATTCACCCCTCCACTTT,CASSQESRGMVYNSPLHF
14,TRBV2,.,.,TRBJ1-5,TGTGCCAGCACGGGACTTAATAGCAATCAGCCCCAGCATTTT,CASTGLNSNQPQHF
14,TRBV4-3,TRBD2,once,TRBJ2-7,TGCGCCAGCAGCCAAGAGGGGACTACGGTCGAGCAGTACTTC,CASSQEGTTVEQYF
15,TRBV5-1,.,.,TRBJ2-1,TGCGCCAGCAGCTTGTCTCCCCGACCCGGGGGTGAGCAGTTCTTC,CASSLSPRPGGEQFF
14,TRBV10-3,.,.,TRBJ2-7,TGTGCCATCAGTGAGTATTCTTCCCCCTACGAGCAGTACTTC,CAISEYSSPYEQYF
16,TRBV15,.,.,TRBJ2-6,TGTGCCACCAGCTTGGACATATTTTCTGGGGCCAACGTCCTGACTTTC,CATSLDIFSGANVLTF
17,TRBV5-1,TRBD1,once,TRBJ1-2,TGCGCCAGCAGCCCCAACAGGGGGCGGATGATTAGCTATGGCTACACCTTC,CASSPNRGRMISYGYTF
14,TRBV4-1,TRBD1,.,TRBJ1-5,TGCGCCAGCAGCCAAGCAAGCGGGACAGGGTCCCAGCATTTT,CASSQASGTGSQHF
14,TRBV6-6,TRBD2,once,TRBJ2-2,TGTGCCAGCCGTTTAGCGGGAGGGGGCGGGGAGCTGTTTTTT,CASRLAGGGGELFF
14,TRBV18,.,.,TRBJ2-7,TGTGCCAGCTCACGTCCACAGGGCCCCTACGAGCAGTACTTC,CASSRPQGPYEQYF
13,TRBV5-1,.,few,TRBJ1-5,TGCGCCAGCAGCTCAGGGGTTGATCAGCCCCAGCATTTT,CASSSGVDQPQHF
12,TRBV6-6,.,.,TRBJ2-7,TGTGCCAGCAGTAAAACCGGATACGAGCAGTACTTC,CASSKTGYEQYF
17,TRBV5-1,.,few,TRBJ2-7,TGCGCCAGCAGCCCCTCTCAGGGGAAGGTAAGCTCCTACGAGCAGTACTTC,CASSPSQGKVSSYEQYF
18,TRBV4-1,TRBD2,.,TRBJ2-2,TGCGCCAGCAGCCAAGATTGGACTAGCAGGGGATACACCGGGGAGCTGTTTTTT,CASSQDWTSRGYTGELFF
14,TRBV6-5,.,few,TRBJ1-1,TGTGCCAGCAGTTACGAAAGGGGGGGGACTGAAGCTTTCTTT,CASSYERGGTEAFF
12,TRBV28,.,.,TRBJ1-1,TGTGCCAGCAGCAACTTTCCCACTGAAGCTTTCTTT,CASSNFPTEAFF
14,TRBV5-4,.,.,TRBJ1-1,TGTGCCAGCAGCTTAGGGCAGAGGAACACTGAAGCTTTCTTT,CASSLGQRNTEAFF
14,TRBV5-6,.,.,TRBJ1-1,TGTGCCAGCAGCTTCGGGCGGGGCCGCACTGAAGCTTTCTTT,CASSFGRGRTEAFF
13,TRBV29-1,.,.,TRBJ1-1,TGCAGCACTCAAGGGCAGTTGAACACTGAAGCTTTCTTT,CSTQGQLNTEAFF
14,TRBV7-6,.,.,TRBJ2-7,TGTGCCAGCAGCTTAGCCCCAGGACCCTACGAGCAGTACTTC,CASSLAPGPYEQYF
13,TRBV5-1,TRBD1,.,TRBJ2-7,TGCGCCAGCAGCTGGGACAGCCCCTACGAGCAGTACTTC,CASSWDSPYEQYF
12,TRBV7-2,.,.,TRBJ1-1,TGTGCCAGCAGCCCACTTCTGGGGGAAGCTTTCTTT,CASSPLLGEAFF
16,TRBV29-1,TRBD2,once,TRBJ2-5,TGCAGCGTTGGCGGGACTAGCGGGGGGCTCCAAGAGACCCAGTACTTC,CSVGGTSGGLQETQYF
13,TRBV13,.,.,TRBJ2-7,TGTGCCAGCAGCTTCCCATTCTCCTACGAGCAGTACTTC,CASSFPFSYEQYF
18,TRBV7-9,TRBD1,.,TRBJ1-1,TGTGCCAGCAGCTCGATAGTTCGACAGGGGGCGATGGGAACTGAAGCTTTCTTT,CASSSIVRQGAMGTEAFF